This passage covers 3 T cell receptor beta chains from one sample sequenced in a study of vaccination effects on CD4 cells after COVID-19. In the ViraFEST assay, antigen-specific CD4+ clonotypes were identified by expansion after peptide-pool stimulation. Cultured cells yielded isolated CD4+ T cells after less than 11 days. These receptors have no known antigen. Data came from immunoSEQ multiplex PCR; TCRdb stores just in-frame clones and leaves some out. The table records around 20,000 clones, 70% of them present only once. Specimen: CD4+ T cells from PBMCs cultured with HCoV-229E spike peptides, collected before COVID-19 vaccination. The origin of the receptors is a human donor who received a COVID-19 vaccine.

This clone was detected once. This rearrangement joins TRBV6-5 to TRBJ1-3; D is uncertain. The germline V and J ends were trimmed by 0 bases and 1 base, with 7 bases remaining between them. The CDR3 sequence is 15 residues long. Germline loops: CDR1 MNHEY, CDR2 SVGAGI. CDR3 sequence (DNA): TGTGCCAGCAGTTACTCGATGGATTCTGGAAACACCATATATTTT. As protein: CASSYSMDSGNTIYF.

The gene calls are TRBV30 and TRBJ2-1; unclear D gene. CDR1 and CDR2 from the germline V gene are GTSNPN and SVGIG (reference sequence). The CDR3 is 14 residues long. Deletions cut 0 bases from V and 2 bases from J, with 8 bases between. The CDR3 loop reads CAWSVIETYNEQFF. The CDR3, as DNA: TGTGCCTGGAGTGTAATTGAGACCTACAATGAGCAGTTCTTC.

This clone appeared a few times. The rearrangement joins TRBV6-1 to TRBJ2-3; 9 bases are shared with TRBD1. Looked up from germline, CDR1 is MNHNS and CDR2 is SASEGT. The CDR3 is 15 amino acids. Losses at the gene ends were 1 base for V and 6 bases for J; bases not matched to a gene: 5. CDR3 residues: CASSEGQGGFDTQYF. CDR3 nucleotides: TGTGCCAGCAGTGAAGGACAGGGGGGGTTCGATACGCAGTATTTT.